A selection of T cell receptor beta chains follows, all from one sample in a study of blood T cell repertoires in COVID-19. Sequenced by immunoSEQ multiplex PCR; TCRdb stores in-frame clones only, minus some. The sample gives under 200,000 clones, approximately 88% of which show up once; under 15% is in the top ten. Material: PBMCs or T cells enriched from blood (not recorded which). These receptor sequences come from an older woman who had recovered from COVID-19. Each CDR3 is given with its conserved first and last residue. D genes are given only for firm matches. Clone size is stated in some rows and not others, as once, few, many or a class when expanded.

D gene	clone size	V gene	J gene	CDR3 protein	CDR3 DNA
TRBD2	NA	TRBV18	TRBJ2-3	CASSPPIERGGRGTQYF	TGTGCCAGCTCACCACCTATCGAGCGGGGGGGCCGTGGTACGCAGTATTTT
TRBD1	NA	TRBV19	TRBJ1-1	CASRVDREGEAFF	TGTGCCAGTAGAGTGGACAGGGAGGGTGAAGCTTTCTTT
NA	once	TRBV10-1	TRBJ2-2	CASSEAPSAGELFF	TGCGCCAGCAGTGAAGCCCCATCCGCCGGGGAGCTGTTTTTT
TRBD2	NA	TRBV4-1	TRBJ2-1	CAPSRPGLAGGAGRNHEQFF	TGCGCCCCCAGCCGCCCGGGACTAGCGGGGGGGGCCGGGAGGAACCATGAGCAGTTCTTC
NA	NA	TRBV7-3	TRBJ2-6	CASSPRHRSGANVLTF	TGTGCCAGCAGCCCAAGACACCGCTCTGGGGCCAACGTCCTGACTTTC
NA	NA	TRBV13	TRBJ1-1	CASSLLQGGTEAFF	TGTGCCAGCAGCTTACTCCAGGGCGGAACTGAAGCTTTCTTT
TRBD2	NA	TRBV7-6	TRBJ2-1	CASSLEDGGALYNEQFF	TGTGCCAGCAGCTTAGAAGACGGGGGGGCCCTCTACAATGAGCAGTTCTTC
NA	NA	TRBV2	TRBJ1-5	CASSPDFSNQPQHF	TGTGCCAGCAGTCCAGACTTTAGCAATCAGCCCCAGCATTTT
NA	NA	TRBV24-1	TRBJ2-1	CATSDSSGSYNEQFF	TGTGCCACCAGTGATTCTAGTGGGTCCTACAATGAGCAGTTCTTC
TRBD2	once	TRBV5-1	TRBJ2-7	CASRRLAGIYEQYF	TGCGCCAGCAGGCGGCTAGCGGGGATCTACGAGCAGTACTTC
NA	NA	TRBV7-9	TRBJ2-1	CASSLAGVDEQFF	TGTGCCAGCAGCTTAGCCGGGGTGGATGAGCAGTTCTTC
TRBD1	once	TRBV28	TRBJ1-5	CASIRTGDQPQHF	TGTGCCAGCATTCGGACAGGGGATCAGCCCCAGCATTTT
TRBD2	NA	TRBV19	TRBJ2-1	CASSIEASGRVTYNEQFF	TGTGCCAGTAGTATAGAGGCTAGCGGGAGGGTTACTTACAATGAGCAGTTCTTC
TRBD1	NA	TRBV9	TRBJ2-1	CASSVRQGDEQFF	TGTGCCAGCAGCGTTCGGCAGGGGGATGAGCAGTTCTTC
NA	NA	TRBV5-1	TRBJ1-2	CVSSPGFYGYTF	TGCGTAAGCAGCCCGGGATTCTATGGCTACACCTTC
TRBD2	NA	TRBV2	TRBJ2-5	CASSPRLAGAQETQYF	TGTGCCAGCAGCCCACGACTAGCGGGAGCCCAAGAGACCCAGTACTTC
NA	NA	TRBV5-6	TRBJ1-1	CASSLDGRRVANTEAFF	TGTGCCAGCAGCTTGGATGGGAGAAGAGTTGCGAACACTGAAGCTTTCTTT
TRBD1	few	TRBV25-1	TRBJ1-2	CASSEEGQINGYTF	TGTGCCAGCAGTGAGGAGGGACAGATTAATGGCTACACCTTC
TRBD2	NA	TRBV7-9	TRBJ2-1	CASSFSSGGDNEQFF	TGTGCCAGCAGCTTTAGTAGCGGGGGAGACAATGAGCAGTTCTTC
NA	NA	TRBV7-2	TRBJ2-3	CASSLGAGVADTQYF	TGTGCCAGCAGCTTAGGGGCAGGGGTAGCAGATACGCAGTATTTT
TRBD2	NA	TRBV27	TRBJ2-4	CASSQSPPLAGTKNIQYF	TGTGCCAGCAGTCAATCACCCCCACTAGCGGGAACCAAAAACATTCAGTACTTC
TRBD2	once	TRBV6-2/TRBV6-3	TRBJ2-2	CASSPGLGGGELFF	TGTGCCAGCAGCCCGGGACTAGGGGGCGGGGAGCTGTTTTTT
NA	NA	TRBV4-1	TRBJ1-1	CASNPRSGADTEAFF	TGCGCCAGCAACCCCCGTAGTGGGGCGGACACTGAAGCTTTCTTT
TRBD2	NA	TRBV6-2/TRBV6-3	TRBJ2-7	CASSYLWGGRSEQYF	TGTGCCAGCAGCTATCTTTGGGGCGGGAGGAGCGAGCAGTACTTC
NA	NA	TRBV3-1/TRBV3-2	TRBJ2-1	CASSQLRGNEQFF	TGTGCCAGCAGCCAATTGAGGGGGAATGAGCAGTTCTTC
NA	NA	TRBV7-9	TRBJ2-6	CASSGGLAGANVLTF	TGTGCCAGCAGCGGGGGGTTAGCTGGGGCCAACGTCCTGACTTTC
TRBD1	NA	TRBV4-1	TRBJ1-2	CASSRDRVSGYTF	TGCGCCAGCAGTCGGGACAGGGTGAGTGGCTACACCTTC
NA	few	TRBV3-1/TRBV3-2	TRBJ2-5	CASSLAEETQYF	TGTGCCAGCAGCCTAGCGGAAGAGACCCAGTACTTC
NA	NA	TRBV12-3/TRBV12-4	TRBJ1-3	CASSLTQGNTIYF	TGTGCCAGCAGTTTAACCCAGGGAAACACCATATATTTT
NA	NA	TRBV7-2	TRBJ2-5	CASSLGTPSQETQYF	TGTGCCAGCAGCTTAGGGACTCCATCCCAAGAGACCCAGTACTTC
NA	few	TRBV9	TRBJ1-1	CASSLGQSVNTEAFF	TGTGCCAGCAGCTTGGGACAAAGTGTGAACACTGAAGCTTTCTTT
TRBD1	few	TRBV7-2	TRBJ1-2	CASSLGQVGYTF	TGTGCCAGCAGCTTGGGACAGGTTGGCTACACCTTC
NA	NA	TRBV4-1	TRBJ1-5	CASSQVGPSSNQPQHF	TGCGCCAGCAGCCAAGTTGGGCCGAGTAGCAATCAGCCCCAGCATTTT
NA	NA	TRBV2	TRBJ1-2	CASNGVFNYGYTF	TGTGCCAGCAACGGGGTATTCAACTATGGCTACACCTTC
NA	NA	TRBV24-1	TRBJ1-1	CATSDPEDRINTEAFF	TGTGCCACCAGTGACCCTGAGGACAGAATTAACACTGAAGCTTTCTTT
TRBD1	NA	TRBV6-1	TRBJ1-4	CASNNRDRTEKLFF	TGTGCCAGCAACAACCGGGACAGAACAGAAAAACTGTTTTTT
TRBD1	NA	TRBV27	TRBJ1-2	CASSNSDRGHGYTF	TGTGCCAGCAGTAACTCGGACAGGGGGCATGGCTACACCTTC
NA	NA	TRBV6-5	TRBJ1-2	CASTRDSQSYGYTF	TGTGCCAGCACTAGAGACTCTCAGTCTTATGGCTACACCTTC
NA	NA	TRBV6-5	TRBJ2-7	CASREQALNEQYF	TGTGCCAGCAGAGAGCAGGCGCTCAACGAGCAGTACTTC
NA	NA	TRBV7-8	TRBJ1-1	CASSLLSQNTEAFF	TGTGCCAGCAGCTTATTGAGTCAGAACACTGAAGCTTTCTTT
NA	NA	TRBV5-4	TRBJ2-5	CASSLVADEKETQYF	TGTGCCAGCAGCTTGGTGGCGGATGAGAAAGAGACCCAGTACTTC
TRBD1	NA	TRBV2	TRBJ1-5	CASSWTGLYQPQHF	TGTGCCAGCAGCTGGACAGGGCTTTATCAGCCCCAGCATTTT
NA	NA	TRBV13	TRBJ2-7	CASSRWGGSSYEQYF	TGTGCCAGCAGCCGTTGGGGCGGTAGCTCCTACGAGCAGTACTTC
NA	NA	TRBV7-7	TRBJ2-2	CASSLQAGVAGELFF	TGTGCCAGCAGCCTCCAGGCAGGGGTGGCCGGGGAGCTGTTTTTT
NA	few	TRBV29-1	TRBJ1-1	CSVLTSGGPGVTEAFF	TGCAGCGTCCTTACGAGTGGGGGCCCGGGTGTGACTGAAGCTTTCTTT
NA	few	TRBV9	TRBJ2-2	CASSVGQGSGELFF	TGTGCCAGCAGCGTAGGCCAGGGCTCCGGGGAGCTGTTTTTT
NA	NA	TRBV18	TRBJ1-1	CASSPGVRGPGTEAFF	TGTGCCAGCTCACCAGGGGTTCGGGGTCCGGGCACTGAAGCTTTCTTT
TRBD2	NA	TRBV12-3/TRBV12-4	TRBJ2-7	CASSLAGAYEQYF	TGTGCCAGCAGCTTAGCGGGAGCCTACGAGCAGTACTTC
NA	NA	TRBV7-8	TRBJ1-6	CASSMDSYNSPLHF	TGTGCCAGCAGCATGGACAGTTATAATTCACCCCTCCACTTT
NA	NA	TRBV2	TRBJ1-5	CASSENRDFRQPQHF	TGTGCCAGCAGTGAAAACCGGGACTTTCGACAGCCCCAGCATTTT
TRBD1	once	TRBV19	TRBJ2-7	CASGDRGYEQYF	TGTGCCTCCGGGGACAGGGGTTACGAGCAGTACTTC
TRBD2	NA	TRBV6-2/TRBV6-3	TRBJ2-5	CASSYSGGRAFLRTQYF	TGTGCCAGCAGTTACTCTGGCGGGAGGGCCTTCCTACGGACCCAGTACTTC
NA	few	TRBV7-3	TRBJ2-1	CASSLLGNNEQFF	TGTGCCAGCAGCTTACTTGGCAACAATGAGCAGTTCTTC
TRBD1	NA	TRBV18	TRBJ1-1	CASSPSRQGRISEAFF	TGTGCCAGCTCACCATCCCGACAGGGGCGAATTTCCGAAGCTTTCTTT
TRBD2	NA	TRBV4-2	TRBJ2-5	CASSPGGAGETQYF	TGTGCCAGCAGCCCCGGGGGGGCAGGAGAGACCCAGTACTTC
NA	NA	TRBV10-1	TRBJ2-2	CASGGNARGFTGELFF	TGCGCCAGCGGAGGGAACGCCAGAGGATTCACCGGGGAGCTGTTTTTT
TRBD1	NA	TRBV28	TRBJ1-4	CASGGWTGGEKLFF	TGTGCCAGTGGTGGGTGGACAGGGGGGGAAAAACTGTTTTTT
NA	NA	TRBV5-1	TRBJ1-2	CASSLQGGNYGYTF	TGCGCCAGCAGCTTACAGGGCGGGAACTATGGCTACACCTTC
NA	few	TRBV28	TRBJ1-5	CASSLDGGQPQHF	TGTGCCAGCAGTTTAGACGGGGGTCAGCCCCAGCATTTT